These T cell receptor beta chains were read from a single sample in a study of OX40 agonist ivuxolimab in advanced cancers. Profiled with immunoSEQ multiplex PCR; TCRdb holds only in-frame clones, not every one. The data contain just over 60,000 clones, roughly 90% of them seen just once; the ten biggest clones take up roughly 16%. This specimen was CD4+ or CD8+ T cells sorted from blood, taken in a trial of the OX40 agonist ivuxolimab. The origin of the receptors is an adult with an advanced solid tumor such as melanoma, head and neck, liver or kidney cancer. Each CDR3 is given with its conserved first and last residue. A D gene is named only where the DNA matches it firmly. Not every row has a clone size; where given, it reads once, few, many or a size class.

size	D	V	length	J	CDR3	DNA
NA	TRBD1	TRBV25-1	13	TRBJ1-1	CASKGQLNTEAFF	TGTGCCAGCAAGGGACAGTTGAACACTGAAGCTTTCTTT
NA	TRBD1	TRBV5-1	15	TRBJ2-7	CASSLARGRGYEQYF	TGCGCCAGCAGCTTGGCGAGGGGGCGAGGTTACGAGCAGTACTTC
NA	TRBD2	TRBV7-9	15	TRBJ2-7	CASSLGREGRYEQYF	TGTGCCAGCAGCTTAGGGCGGGAGGGCCGCTACGAGCAGTACTTC
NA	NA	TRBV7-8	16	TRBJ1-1	CASSLAVRGVNTEAFF	TGTGCCAGCAGCTTAGCAGTACGGGGAGTGAACACTGAAGCTTTCTTT
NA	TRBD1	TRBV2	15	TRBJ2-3	CASIGDRGHGDTQYF	TGTGCCAGCATAGGGGACAGGGGGCATGGAGATACGCAGTATTTT
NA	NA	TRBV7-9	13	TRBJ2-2	CASSLILTGELFF	TGTGCCAGCAGCTTAATTTTAACCGGGGAGCTGTTTTTT
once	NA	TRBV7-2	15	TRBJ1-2	CASSNPTARQVWGTF	TGTGCCAGCAGCAACCCGACAGCCAGACAGGTTTGGGGCACCTTC
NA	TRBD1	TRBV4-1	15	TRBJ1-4	CASSQAGTGGEKLFF	TGCGCCAGCAGCCAAGCCGGGACAGGGGGGGAAAAACTGTTTTTT
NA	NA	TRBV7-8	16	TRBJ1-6	CASSLGSGMTNSPLHF	TGTGCCAGCAGCTTAGGGTCAGGGATGACTAATTCACCCCTCCACTTT
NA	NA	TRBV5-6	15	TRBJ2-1	CASSPWTSSYNEQFF	TGTGCCAGCAGCCCGTGGACTTCGTCCTACAATGAGCAGTTCTTC
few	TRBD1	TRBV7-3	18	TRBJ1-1	CASSLFRSGTGVDTEAFF	TGTGCCAGCAGCTTATTTAGATCGGGGACAGGGGTGGACACTGAAGCTTTCTTT
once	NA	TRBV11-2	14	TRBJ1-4	CASSSGEVHEKLFF	TGTGCCAGCAGCTCCGGAGAGGTACATGAAAAACTGTTTTTT
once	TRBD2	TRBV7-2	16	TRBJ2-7	CASSSRLAGGPYEQYF	TGTGCCAGCAGCTCCCGACTAGCGGGAGGGCCTTACGAGCAGTACTTC
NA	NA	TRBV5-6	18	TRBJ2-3	CASSLARKAAGLADTQYF	TGTGCCAGCAGCTTGGCAAGGAAAGCGGCGGGCTTGGCAGATACGCAGTATTTT
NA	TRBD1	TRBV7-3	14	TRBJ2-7	CASSTRQGVDEQYF	TGTGCCAGCAGCACTCGACAGGGGGTGGACGAGCAGTACTTC
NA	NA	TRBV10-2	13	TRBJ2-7	CASRRQDTYEQYF	TGCGCCAGCAGGCGACAGGACACCTACGAGCAGTACTTC